Listed here is a single T cell receptor (beta chain). What it recognizes is unknown. The sample is drawn from a study of T-cell reconstitution after alpha-beta-depleted transplantation in children. Unique molecular identifiers were used to barcode this TCRbeta library. TCRdb recomputed calls from the PCR reads with MiXCR, one row per CDR3 protein. The table has hundreds of thousands of distinct CDR3 sequences, 10% to 15% seen once. Findings of the study overall: At day 60, the high TCRbeta diversity found in some patients originated from recipient T cells and thymic progenitors that had survived. T cells produced anew were the main source of T-cell counts and diversity one year after transplant. By about two months after transplant, alpha-beta T cells reportedly arose from several hundred graft clones that had expanded.

This TCR was recovered from a male patient between 5 and 17 years old who had a stem cell transplant for acute myeloid leukemia, so the T cells may come from the graft donor. This sample comprised PBMCs, mostly from graft donor cells, obtained 360 days after TCRalphabeta/CD19-depleted stem cell transplant.

In nucleotides, the CDR3 is TGCAGCCCGGGCAGTCTCCTCACAGATACGCAGTATTTT. Protein product: CSPGSLLTDTQYF. V gene TRBV29-1 combines with J gene TRBJ2-3; D is unresolved. There are 13 residues in the CDR3. Germline V gene data show CDR1 as SQVTM and CDR2 as ANQGSEA. The ends were cut back, 8 bases at V and 2 bases at J, with 14 bases in the middle.